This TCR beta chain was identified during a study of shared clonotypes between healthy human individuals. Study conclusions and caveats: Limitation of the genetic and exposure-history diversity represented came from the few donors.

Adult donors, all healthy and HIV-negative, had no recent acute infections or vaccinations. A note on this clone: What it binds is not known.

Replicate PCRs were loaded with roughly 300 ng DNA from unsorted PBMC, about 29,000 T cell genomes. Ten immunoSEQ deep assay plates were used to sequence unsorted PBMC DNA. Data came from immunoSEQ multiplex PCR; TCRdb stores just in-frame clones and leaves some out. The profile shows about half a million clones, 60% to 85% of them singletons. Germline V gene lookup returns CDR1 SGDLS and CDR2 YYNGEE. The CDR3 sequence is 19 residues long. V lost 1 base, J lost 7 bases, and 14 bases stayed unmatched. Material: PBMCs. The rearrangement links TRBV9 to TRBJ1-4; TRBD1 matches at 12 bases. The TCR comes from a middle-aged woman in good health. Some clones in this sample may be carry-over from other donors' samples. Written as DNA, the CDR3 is TGTGCCAGCAGCGTAACCGGGACAGGGGGCTGTAAGTTGCGTGAAAAACTGTTTTTT. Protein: CASSVTGTGGCKLREKLFF.